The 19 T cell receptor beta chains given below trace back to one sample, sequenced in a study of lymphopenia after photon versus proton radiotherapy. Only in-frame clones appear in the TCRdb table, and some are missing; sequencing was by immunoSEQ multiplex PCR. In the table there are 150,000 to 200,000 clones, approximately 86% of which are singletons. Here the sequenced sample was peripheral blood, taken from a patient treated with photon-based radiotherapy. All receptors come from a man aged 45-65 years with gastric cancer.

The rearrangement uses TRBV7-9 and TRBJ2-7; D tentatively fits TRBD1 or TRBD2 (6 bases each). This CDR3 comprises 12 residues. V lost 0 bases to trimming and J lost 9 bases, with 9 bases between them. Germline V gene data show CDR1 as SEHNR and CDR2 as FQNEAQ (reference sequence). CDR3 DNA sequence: TGTGCCAGCAGCTTAGCGTGGGGGGCGCAGTACTTC. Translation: CASSLAWGAQYF.

CDR3 protein: CASSPPTDSGNTIYF. CDR3 nucleotides: TGTGCCAGCTCACCACCGACAGACTCTGGAAACACCATATATTTT. This rearrangement joins TRBV18 to TRBJ1-3, with D perhaps TRBD1 (5 bases). The CDR3 loop spans 15 amino acids. Trimming took 0 bases from V and 0 from J, leaving 6 bases between them. In germline, CDR1 is KGHSH, CDR2 LQKENI.

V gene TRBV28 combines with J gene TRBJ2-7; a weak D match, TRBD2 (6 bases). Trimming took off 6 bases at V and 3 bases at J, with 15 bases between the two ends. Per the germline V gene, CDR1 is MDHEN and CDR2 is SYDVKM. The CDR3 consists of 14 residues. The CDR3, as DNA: TGTGCCAGCAGCCTGGGCGGGGCTGTCTACGAGCAGTACTTC. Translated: CASSLGGAVYEQYF.

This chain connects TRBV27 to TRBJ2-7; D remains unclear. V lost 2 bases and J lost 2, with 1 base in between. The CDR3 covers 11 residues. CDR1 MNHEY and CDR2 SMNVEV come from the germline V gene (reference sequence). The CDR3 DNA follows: TGTGCCAGCAGTTTAGCCTACGAGCAGTACTTC. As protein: CASSLAYEQYF.

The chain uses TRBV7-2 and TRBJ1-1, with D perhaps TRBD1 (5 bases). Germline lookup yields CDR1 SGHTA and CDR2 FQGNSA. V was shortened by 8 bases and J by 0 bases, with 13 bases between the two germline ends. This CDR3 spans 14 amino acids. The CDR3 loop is CASARGVVNTEAFF. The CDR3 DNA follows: TGTGCCAGCGCTAGAGGGGTAGTGAACACTGAAGCTTTCTTT.

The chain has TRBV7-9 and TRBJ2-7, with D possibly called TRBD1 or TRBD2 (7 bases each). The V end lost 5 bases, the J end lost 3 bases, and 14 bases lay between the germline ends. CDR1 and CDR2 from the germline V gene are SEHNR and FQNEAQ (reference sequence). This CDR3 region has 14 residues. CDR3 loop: CASSPRGDYYEQYF. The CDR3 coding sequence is TGTGCCAGCAGCCCCAGGGGGGACTACTACGAGCAGTACTTC.

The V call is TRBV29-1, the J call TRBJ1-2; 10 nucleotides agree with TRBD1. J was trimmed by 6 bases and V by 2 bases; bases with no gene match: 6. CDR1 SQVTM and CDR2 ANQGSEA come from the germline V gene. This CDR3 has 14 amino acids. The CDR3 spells CSVERDRGRNGYTF. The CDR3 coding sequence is TGCAGCGTTGAACGGGACAGGGGACGAAATGGCTACACCTTC.

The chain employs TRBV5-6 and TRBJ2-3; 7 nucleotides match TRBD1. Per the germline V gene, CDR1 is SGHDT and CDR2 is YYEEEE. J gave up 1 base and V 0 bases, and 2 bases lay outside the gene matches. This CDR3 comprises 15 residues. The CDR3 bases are TGTGCCAGCAGCTTGGGAGGGGGCGGCACAGATACGCAGTATTTT. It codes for CASSLGGGGTDTQYF. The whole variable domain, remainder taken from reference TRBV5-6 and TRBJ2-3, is DAGVTQSPTHLIKTRGQQVTLRCSPKSGHDTVSWYQQALGQGPQFIFQYYEEEERQRGNFPDRFSGHQFPNYSSELNVNALLLGDSALYLCASSLGGGGTDTQYFGPGTRLTVL.

CDR3 sequence reads: CAISESIAGGPGEQFF. DNA of the CDR3: TGTGCCATCAGTGAGTCAATAGCGGGAGGGCCCGGTGAGCAGTTCTTC. The chain links TRBV10-3 to TRBJ2-1; 11 nucleotides agree with TRBD2. The CDR3 totals 16 residues. After removal of 0 bases from V and 9 bases from J, the junction contained 7 bases not matched to a gene. Germline lookup yields CDR1 ENHRY and CDR2 SYGVKD.

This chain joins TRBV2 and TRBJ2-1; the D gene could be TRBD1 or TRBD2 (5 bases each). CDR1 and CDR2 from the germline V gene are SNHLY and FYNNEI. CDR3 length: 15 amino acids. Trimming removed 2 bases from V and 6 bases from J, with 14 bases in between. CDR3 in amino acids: CASSERREGTNEQFF. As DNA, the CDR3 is TGTGCCAGCAGTGAAAGGCGAGAGGGGACCAATGAGCAGTTCTTC.

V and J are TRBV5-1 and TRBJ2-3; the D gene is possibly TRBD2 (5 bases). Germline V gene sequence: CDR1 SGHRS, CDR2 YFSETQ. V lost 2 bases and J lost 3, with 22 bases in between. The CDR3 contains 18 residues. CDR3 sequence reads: CASSFPLYSDPRTDTQYF. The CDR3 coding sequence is TGCGCCAGCAGCTTCCCCCTATATAGCGATCCTCGGACAGATACGCAGTATTTT.

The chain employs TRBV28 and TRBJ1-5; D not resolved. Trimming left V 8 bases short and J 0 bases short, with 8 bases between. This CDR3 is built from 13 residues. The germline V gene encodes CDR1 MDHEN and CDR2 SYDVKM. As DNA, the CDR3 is TGTGCCAGCCACAGCCATAGCAATCAGCCCCAGCATTTT. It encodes CASHSHSNQPQHF.

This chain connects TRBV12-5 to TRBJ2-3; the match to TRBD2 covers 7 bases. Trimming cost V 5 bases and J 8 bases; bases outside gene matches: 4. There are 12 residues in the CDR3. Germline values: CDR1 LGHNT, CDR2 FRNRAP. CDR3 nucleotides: TGTGCTAGTGGTCTACGGGGGGTTACGCAGTATTTT. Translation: CASGLRGVTQYF.

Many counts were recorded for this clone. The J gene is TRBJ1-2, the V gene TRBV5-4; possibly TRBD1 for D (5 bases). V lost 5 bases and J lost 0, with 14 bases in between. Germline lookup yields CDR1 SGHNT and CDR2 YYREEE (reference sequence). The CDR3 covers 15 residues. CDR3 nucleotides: TGTGCCAGCAGTCTGGGGGGTCCTTCTAACTATGGCTACACCTTC. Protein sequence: CASSLGGPSNYGYTF. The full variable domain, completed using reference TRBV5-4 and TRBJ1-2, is ETGVTQSPTHLIKTRGQQVTLRCSSQSGHNTVSWYQQALGQGPQFIFQYYREEENGRGNFPPRFSGLQFPNYSSELNVNALELDDSALYLCASSLGGPSNYGYTFGSGTRLTVV.

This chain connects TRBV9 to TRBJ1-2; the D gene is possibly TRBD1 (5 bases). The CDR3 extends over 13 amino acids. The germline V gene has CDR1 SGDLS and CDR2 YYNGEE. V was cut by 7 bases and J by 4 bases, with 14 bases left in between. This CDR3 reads CASSRGGPYGYTF. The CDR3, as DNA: TGTGCCAGCTCAAGGGGCGGACCCTATGGCTACACCTTC.

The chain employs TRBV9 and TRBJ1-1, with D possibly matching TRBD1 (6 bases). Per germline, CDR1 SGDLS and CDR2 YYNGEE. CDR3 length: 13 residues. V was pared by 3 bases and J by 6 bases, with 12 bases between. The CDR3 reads CASSGDTGSEAFF. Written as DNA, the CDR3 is TGTGCCAGCAGCGGAGACACAGGGTCTGAAGCTTTCTTT.

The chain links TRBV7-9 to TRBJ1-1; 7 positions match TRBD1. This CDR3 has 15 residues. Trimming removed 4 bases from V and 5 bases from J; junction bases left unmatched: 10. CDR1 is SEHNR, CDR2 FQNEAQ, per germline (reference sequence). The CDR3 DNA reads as TGTGCCAGCAGCTCGTCGACAGGGAGAATTACTGAAGCTTTCTTT. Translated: CASSSSTGRITEAFF.

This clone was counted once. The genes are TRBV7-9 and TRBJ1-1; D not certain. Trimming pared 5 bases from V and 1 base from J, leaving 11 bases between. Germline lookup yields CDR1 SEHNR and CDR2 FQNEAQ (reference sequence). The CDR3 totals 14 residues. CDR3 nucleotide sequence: TGTGCCAGCAGCCGCGCAGGCGAGAACACTGAAGCTTTCTTT. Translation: CASSRAGENTEAFF.

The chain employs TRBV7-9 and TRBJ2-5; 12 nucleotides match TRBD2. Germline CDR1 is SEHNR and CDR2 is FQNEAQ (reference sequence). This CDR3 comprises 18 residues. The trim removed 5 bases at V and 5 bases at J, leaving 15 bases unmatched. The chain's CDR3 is CASSPYRTSGNMGETQYF. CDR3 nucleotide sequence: TGTGCCAGCAGCCCCTACCGGACTAGCGGGAACATGGGGGAGACCCAGTACTTC.